This is a list of T cell receptor beta chains from one sample in a study of glioma-infiltrating T cells after dendritic cell vaccination. Method: immunoSEQ multiplex PCR; TCRdb's copy keeps in-frame clones and lacks some. The sample carries roughly 100,000 clones, nearly 90% recorded once. Sequencing was performed on blood, taken after dendritic cell vaccination. Every receptor here comes from a human donor with glioblastoma. CDR3s include the opening cysteine and the closing phenylalanine or tryptophan. Fields, in order: V gene, J gene, D gene, clone size, CDR3 protein, CDR3 DNA. A D gene is named only where the DNA matches it firmly. Not every row has a clone size; where given, it reads once, few, many or a size class.

TRBV12-2	TRBJ2-7	-	-	CASRLGSYEQYF	TGTGCAAGTCGCTTAGGCAGCTACGAGCAGTACTTC
TRBV7-2	TRBJ2-7	-	-	CASSEGLSSYEQYF	TGTGCCAGCAGCGAAGGACTCTCCTCCTACGAGCAGTACTTC
TRBV14	TRBJ1-1	-	-	CASSQGGRTEAFF	TGTGCCAGCAGCCAAGGGGGCCGAACTGAAGCTTTCTTT
TRBV30	TRBJ2-2	-	-	CAWSVSVGGELFF	TGTGCCTGGAGTGTTTCGGTTGGCGGGGAGCTGTTTTTT
TRBV5-1	TRBJ2-7	TRBD2	-	CASRSTSGGVYEQYF	TGCGCCAGCAGATCCACTAGCGGGGGGGTCTACGAGCAGTACTTC
TRBV5-1	TRBJ1-2	-	-	CASSLGLVDYGYTF	TGCGCCAGCAGCTTAGGACTGGTGGACTATGGCTACACCTTC
TRBV6-6	TRBJ2-7	TRBD1	-	CASSPGQGALEQYF	TGTGCCAGCAGCCCGGGACAGGGGGCGCTTGAGCAGTACTTC
TRBV2	TRBJ2-2	TRBD1	-	CASSQGQVRLGELFF	TGTGCCAGCAGTCAGGGACAGGTTCGGCTCGGGGAGCTGTTTTTT
TRBV14	TRBJ2-1	-	-	CASSPPLTSSTEQFF	TGTGCCAGCAGCCCTCCCCTGACTAGTTCGACTGAGCAGTTCTTC
TRBV2	TRBJ2-7	-	-	CASSERIWGGTSYEQYF	TGTGCCAGCAGTGAGCGAATATGGGGCGGAACCTCCTACGAGCAGTACTTC
TRBV5-6	TRBJ1-1	-	few	CASTLGANTEAFF	TGTGCCAGCACTCTGGGGGCTAACACTGAAGCTTTCTTT
TRBV2	TRBJ1-2	TRBD1	-	CASSEAPGQGLGYTF	TGTGCCAGCAGTGAAGCCCCGGGACAGGGACTCGGCTACACCTTC
TRBV9	TRBJ2-1	-	-	CASSPRQGTYNEQFF	TGTGCCAGCAGCCCCCGCCAGGGGACCTACAATGAGCAGTTCTTC
TRBV28	TRBJ1-2	-	-	CASSLRQVHGYTF	TGTGCCAGCAGTCTCCGACAGGTTCATGGCTACACCTTC
TRBV7-8	TRBJ1-1	TRBD1	-	CASSRGTGMNTEAFF	TGTGCCAGCAGCCGAGGGACAGGTATGAACACTGAAGCTTTCTTT
TRBV30	TRBJ1-1	-	-	CAWSVGAWTEAFF	TGTGCCTGGAGTGTGGGGGCATGGACTGAAGCTTTCTTT
TRBV7-9	TRBJ2-2	-	-	CASSFSGPATGELFF	TGTGCCAGCAGCTTTTCAGGGCCCGCCACCGGGGAGCTGTTTTTT
TRBV5-1	TRBJ1-1	-	-	CASSLVGGQNEAFF	TGCGCCAGCAGCTTGGTCGGGGGGCAAAATGAAGCTTTCTTT
TRBV2	TRBJ1-2	-	-	CASSDLRGAIDGYTF	TGTGCCAGCAGTGACCTGCGGGGGGCCATAGATGGCTACACCTTC
TRBV6-5	TRBJ1-2	TRBD1	-	CASSYSNRGENGYTF	TGTGCCAGCAGTTACTCGAACAGGGGGGAAAATGGCTACACCTTC
TRBV18	TRBJ2-1	-	-	CASSPNPGSYNEQFF	TGTGCCAGCTCACCAAACCCAGGCTCCTACAATGAGCAGTTCTTC
TRBV5-1	TRBJ2-1	-	-	CASSLAGQGNYNEQFF	TGCGCCAGCAGCTTGGCCGGCCAGGGAAACTACAATGAGCAGTTCTTC
TRBV19	TRBJ2-7	TRBD2	-	CASSTILAGSYEQYF	TGTGCCAGTAGTACGATTCTAGCGGGATCCTACGAGCAGTACTTC
TRBV30	TRBJ2-7	TRBD1	-	CAWSGVGQGYEQYF	TGTGCCTGGAGTGGGGTTGGACAGGGCTACGAGCAGTACTTC
TRBV7-9	TRBJ1-1	-	-	CASSYPLGQPLNTEAFF	TGTGCCAGCAGCTACCCCTTAGGACAGCCCCTTAACACTGAAGCTTTCTTT
TRBV10-3	TRBJ2-1	TRBD2	-	CAISDPGKRELNEQFF	TGTGCCATCAGTGACCCCGGCAAGCGGGAGTTGAATGAGCAGTTCTTC
TRBV7-2	TRBJ2-1	TRBD2	-	CASSLAGGIYNEQFF	TGTGCCAGCAGCTTAGCGGGAGGGATTTACAATGAGCAGTTCTTC
TRBV7-3	TRBJ2-1	TRBD2	-	CASSSSGILNEQFF	TGTGCCAGCAGCTCTAGCGGGATCCTCAATGAGCAGTTCTTC
TRBV2	TRBJ1-6	-	-	CASSVGGSYNSPLHF	TGTGCCAGCAGTGTAGGGGGCTCCTATAATTCACCCCTCCACTTT
TRBV9	TRBJ2-7	-	-	CASSVGGGEQYF	TGTGCCAGCAGCGTAGGAGGGGGCGAGCAGTACTTC
TRBV5-6	TRBJ1-2	TRBD1	-	CASSKDRANYGYTF	TGTGCCAGCAGCAAGGACAGGGCTAACTATGGCTACACCTTC
TRBV19	TRBJ2-2	TRBD2	-	CASSGGLAGNTGELFF	TGTGCCAGTAGTGGGGGACTAGCGGGAAACACCGGGGAGCTGTTTTTT
TRBV6-1	TRBJ2-5	-	-	CASSEEGHRVTQYF	TGTGCCAGCAGTGAAGAGGGACATAGAGTGACCCAGTACTTC
TRBV9	TRBJ2-3	TRBD2	-	CASSVRGGPIADTQYF	TGTGCCAGCAGCGTCCGGGGGGGGCCAATAGCAGATACGCAGTATTTT
TRBV12-5	TRBJ1-2	TRBD1	-	CASGLEQGYYYGYTF	TGTGCTAGTGGTTTGGAACAGGGGTACTACTATGGCTACACCTTC
TRBV6-1	TRBJ2-7	TRBD1	-	CASRKGQGTFYEQYF	TGTGCCAGCAGGAAGGGACAGGGGACTTTTTACGAGCAGTACTTC
TRBV5-1	TRBJ2-5	-	-	CASSWRDSQETQYF	TGCGCCAGCAGCTGGAGGGACAGCCAAGAGACCCAGTACTTC
TRBV30	TRBJ1-5	-	-	CAWSRVQGGQPQHF	TGTGCCTGGAGTAGAGTACAGGGCGGCCAGCCCCAGCATTTT
TRBV5-4	TRBJ1-2	-	-	CASSLGQMNGYTF	TGTGCCAGCAGCTTGGGACAGATGAATGGCTACACCTTC
TRBV5-1	TRBJ2-5	-	-	CASSPRQGTGEQYF	TGCGCCAGCAGCCCCCGACAGGGAACGGGAGAGCAGTACTTC
TRBV18	TRBJ1-1	TRBD1	-	CASSMGQGRMNTEAFF	TGTGCCAGCTCAATGGGACAGGGGCGCATGAACACTGAAGCTTTCTTT
TRBV19	TRBJ2-5	TRBD1	-	CASSPQGAGETQYF	TGTGCCAGTAGTCCTCAGGGGGCAGGAGAGACCCAGTACTTC
TRBV7-8	TRBJ2-1	-	-	CASRQLAGPYNEQFF	TGTGCCAGCAGACAACTCGCGGGGCCCTACAATGAGCAGTTCTTC
TRBV6-6	TRBJ2-5	TRBD2	-	CASSPGLLQETQYF	TGTGCCAGCAGTCCGGGACTACTCCAAGAGACCCAGTACTTC
TRBV7-3	TRBJ1-1	-	-	CASSLTGAGDTEAFF	TGTGCCAGCAGCTTAACCGGGGCAGGGGACACTGAAGCTTTCTTT